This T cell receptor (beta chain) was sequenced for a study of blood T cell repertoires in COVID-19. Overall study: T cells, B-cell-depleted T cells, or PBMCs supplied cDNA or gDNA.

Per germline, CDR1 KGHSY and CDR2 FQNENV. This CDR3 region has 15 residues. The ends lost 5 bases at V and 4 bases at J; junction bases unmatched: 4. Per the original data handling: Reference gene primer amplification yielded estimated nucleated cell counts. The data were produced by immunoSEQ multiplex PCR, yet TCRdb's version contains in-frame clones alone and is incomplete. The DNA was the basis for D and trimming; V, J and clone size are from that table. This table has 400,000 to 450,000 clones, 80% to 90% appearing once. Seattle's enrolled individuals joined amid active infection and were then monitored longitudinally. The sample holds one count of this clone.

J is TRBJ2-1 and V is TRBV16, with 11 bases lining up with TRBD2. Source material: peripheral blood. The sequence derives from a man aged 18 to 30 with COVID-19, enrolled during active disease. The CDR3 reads CASSMTSGAYNEQFF. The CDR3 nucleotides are TGTGCCAGCAGCATGACTAGCGGGGCGTACAATGAGCAGTTCTTC.